This is a list of T cell receptor beta chains from one sample in a study of T cell repertoires in cytomegalovirus infection. These receptors' antigens are unknown. TCRdb recomputed calls from the reads with MiXCR, one row per CDR3 protein. The sample contains about 350,000 distinct CDR3 sequences, nearly 35% of which appear only once. The sample in question was cultured PBMCs, obtained from culture after CMV antigen stimulation. These receptor sequences come from a human donor in good health (CMV status not recorded). Some clones in this sample may be carry-over from other donors' samples. Each CDR3 is given with its conserved first and last residue. Each record gives: V gene, clone size, J gene, CDR3 length, D gene, CDR3 DNA, CDR3 protein. A D gene is named only where the DNA matches it firmly. Clone size is stated in some rows and not others, as once, few, many or a class when expanded.

V: TRBV7-8; size: many; J: TRBJ2-6; length: 19; D: NA; DNA: TGTGCCAGCAGCTTAAATGATCCCACGTCAAGACGGGGGGCCAACGTCCTGACTTTC; CDR3: CASSLNDPTSRRGANVLTF
V: TRBV28; size: few; J: TRBJ2-1; length: 18; D: TRBD1; DNA: TGTGCCAGCAGTCTCAGGGGGCGCGGAGTAGGCTACTACAATGAGCAGTTCTTC; CDR3: CASSLRGRGVGYYNEQFF
V: TRBV6-5; size: NA; J: TRBJ1-1; length: 14; D: NA; DNA: TGTGCCAGCAGTTACTTCCAGGGAAGCACTGAAGCTTTCTTT; CDR3: CASSYFQGSTEAFF
V: TRBV11-3; size: NA; J: TRBJ1-6; length: 13; D: NA; DNA: TGTGCCAGCAGCCCCAGAAGGAATTCACCCCTCCACTTT; CDR3: CASSPRRNSPLHF
V: TRBV6-5; size: few; J: TRBJ2-1; length: 15; D: NA; DNA: TGTGCCAGCAGTTATGAGGCGAGCTCCTACAATGAGCAGTTCTTC; CDR3: CASSYEASSYNEQFF
V: TRBV12-3/TRBV12-4; size: NA; J: TRBJ1-1; length: 16; D: NA; DNA: TGTGCCAGCAGTTTAACCTGGGGCGTAATGAACACTGAAGCTTTCTTT; CDR3: CASSLTWGVMNTEAFF
V: TRBV5-1; size: NA; J: TRBJ2-1; length: 16; D: TRBD2; DNA: TGCGCCAGCAGCTTCACCGGGACTAGCGGGATCGGTGAGCAGTTCTTC; CDR3: CASSFTGTSGIGEQFF
V: TRBV15; size: few; J: TRBJ2-4; length: 15; D: NA; DNA: TGTGCCACCAGCATCGTAGGGTCGACCAAAAACATTCAGTACTTC; CDR3: CATSIVGSTKNIQYF
V: TRBV12-3/TRBV12-4; size: NA; J: TRBJ1-1; length: 14; D: NA; DNA: TGTGCCAGCAGAGCACAGGGTATGAACACTGAAGCTTTCTTT; CDR3: CASRAQGMNTEAFF
V: TRBV7-2; size: many; J: TRBJ2-3; length: 16; D: NA; DNA: TGTGCCAGCAGCCCACGGACACTAGGTGCCCCAGATACGCAGTATTTT; CDR3: CASSPRTLGAPDTQYF
V: TRBV18; size: NA; J: TRBJ1-1; length: 15; D: NA; DNA: TGTGCCAGCTCACCTGAATTGTCTGGGAACACTGAAGCTTTCTTT; CDR3: CASSPELSGNTEAFF
V: TRBV7-2; size: few; J: TRBJ1-3; length: 16; D: NA; DNA: TGTGCCAGCAGCCTCCACCCACAGGGTAGGGGAAACACCATATATTTT; CDR3: CASSLHPQGRGNTIYF
V: TRBV7-2; size: many; J: TRBJ2-6; length: 14; D: NA; DNA: TGTGCCAGCAGCTTCGTCTCTGGGGCCAACGTCCTGACTTTC; CDR3: CASSFVSGANVLTF
V: TRBV7-2; size: NA; J: TRBJ2-5; length: 16; D: TRBD2; DNA: TGTGCCAGCAGTTCTGCGCTTTCTAGCGGTCAAGAGACCCAGTACTTC; CDR3: CASSSALSSGQETQYF
V: TRBV24-1; size: NA; J: TRBJ2-3; length: 13; D: NA; DNA: TGTGCCACCAGTGATACCCAAACAGATACGCAGTATTTT; CDR3: CATSDTQTDTQYF
V: TRBV7-2; size: few; J: TRBJ2-1; length: 14; D: NA; DNA: TGTGCCAGCAGCTCCGGACTACTATACAATGAGCAGTTCTTC; CDR3: CASSSGLLYNEQFF
V: TRBV7-2; size: many; J: TRBJ2-7; length: 12; D: NA; DNA: TGTGCCAGCAGCTTTAGAAGCTCCGAGCAGTACTTC; CDR3: CASSFRSSEQYF
V: TRBV7-6; size: NA; J: TRBJ2-1; length: 15; D: TRBD2; DNA: TGTGCCAGCAGCTTTCTTAGCGGGAGTAGCCATGAGCAGTTCTTC; CDR3: CASSFLSGSSHEQFF
V: TRBV20-1; size: NA; J: TRBJ1-6; length: 13; D: TRBD1; DNA: TGCAGTGCGAAGGACAGGGTTTATTCACCCCTCCACTTT; CDR3: CSAKDRVYSPLHF
V: TRBV28; size: NA; J: TRBJ2-3; length: 17; D: TRBD1; DNA: TGTGCCAGCAGCCAACCCGGGACAGCGGTCGAGGGAGATACGCAGTATTTT; CDR3: CASSQPGTAVEGDTQYF
V: TRBV7-3; size: many; J: TRBJ2-1; length: 18; D: TRBD2; DNA: TGTGCCAGCAGCCTCTCGGGTCGGACTAGCGGGAGATTAGGTGAGCAGTTCTTC; CDR3: CASSLSGRTSGRLGEQFF
V: TRBV10-3; size: NA; J: TRBJ1-2; length: 15; D: NA; DNA: TGTGCCATCAGTGAGGACGCGATGTGGACTATGGGCTACACCTTC; CDR3: CAISEDAMWTMGYTF
V: TRBV19; size: once; J: TRBJ1-2; length: 13; D: NA; DNA: TGTGCCAGTAGTACCAGGCTTAACTATGGCTACACCTTC; CDR3: CASSTRLNYGYTF
V: TRBV7-6; size: many; J: TRBJ2-1; length: 18; D: TRBD2; DNA: TGTGCCAGCAGCTCTAGCCCCTCACTAGCGGGGGGCATAATCGAGCAGTTCTTC; CDR3: CASSSSPSLAGGIIEQFF
V: TRBV7-4; size: few; J: TRBJ1-2; length: 15; D: NA; DNA: TGTGCCAGCAGCTTATCCAGTAGCCATAACTATGGCTACACCTTC; CDR3: CASSLSSSHNYGYTF
V: TRBV7-4; size: NA; J: TRBJ2-5; length: 16; D: TRBD2; DNA: TGTGCCAGCAGCTTAGGCGGACTAGGCTACCAAGAGGCCCAGTACTTC; CDR3: CASSLGGLGYQEAQYF
V: TRBV15; size: NA; J: TRBJ2-1; length: 15; D: TRBD1; DNA: TGTGCCACCAGCCTCGGGACAGGGTCTGTGAATGAGCAGTTCTTC; CDR3: CATSLGTGSVNEQFF
V: TRBV30; size: NA; J: TRBJ1-5; length: 14; D: NA; DNA: TGTGCCTGGAGTGTCGGACAGAACAATCAGCCCCAGCATTTT; CDR3: CAWSVGQNNQPQHF
V: TRBV15; size: NA; J: TRBJ2-1; length: 14; D: NA; DNA: TGTGCCACCAGCATAGGGGGCTCCTACAATGAGCAGTTCTTC; CDR3: CATSIGGSYNEQFF
V: TRBV7-2; size: NA; J: TRBJ2-7; length: 13; D: NA; DNA: TGTGCCAGCAGCCCGGCTAATTCCTACGAGCAGTACTTC; CDR3: CASSPANSYEQYF
V: TRBV7-2; size: NA; J: TRBJ2-5; length: 19; D: TRBD2; DNA: TGTGCCAGCAGCAGAGGGCCGCGAAGACTAGCGGTTGTAGACGGGACCCAGTACTTC; CDR3: CASSRGPRRLAVVDGTQYF
V: TRBV4-3; size: NA; J: TRBJ2-1; length: 15; D: TRBD1; DNA: TGCGCCAGCAGCCAAGGACAGGGGTGGTACAATGAGCAGTTCTTC; CDR3: CASSQGQGWYNEQFF
V: TRBV6-1; size: few; J: TRBJ1-2; length: 15; D: NA; DNA: TGTGCCAGCAGTGAAGGGTTGGCTCATCTAGGAGGCTACACCTTC; CDR3: CASSEGLAHLGGYTF
V: TRBV11-1; size: NA; J: TRBJ2-1; length: 13; D: NA; DNA: TGTGCCAGCAAGCGGGGACAGGACAATGAGCAGTTCTTC; CDR3: CASKRGQDNEQFF
V: TRBV6-1; size: NA; J: TRBJ2-3; length: 14; D: NA; DNA: TGTGCCAGTTGGGGTACAGTAAGATCAGATACGCAGTATTTT; CDR3: CASWGTVRSDTQYF
V: TRBV7-2; size: few; J: TRBJ2-7; length: 14; D: NA; DNA: TGTGCCAGCAGCTTGGGCCGGGGCTCCTACGAGCAGTACTTC; CDR3: CASSLGRGSYEQYF
V: TRBV14; size: NA; J: TRBJ2-1; length: 18; D: TRBD2; DNA: TGTGCCAGCAGCCAAGATAAGGGATGGGCTAGCGGCTACAATGAGCAGTTCTTC; CDR3: CASSQDKGWASGYNEQFF
V: TRBV6-6; size: NA; J: TRBJ2-1; length: 13; D: NA; DNA: TGTGCCAGCAGTTACTCGAACGGGCATGAGCAGTTCTTC; CDR3: CASSYSNGHEQFF
V: TRBV7-9; size: many; J: TRBJ2-7; length: 13; D: TRBD2; DNA: TGTGCCAGCAGCTCCCAGCGGGGCTACGAGCAGTACTTC; CDR3: CASSSQRGYEQYF
V: TRBV6-8; size: few; J: TRBJ1-2; length: 13; D: NA; DNA: TGTGCCAGCAGTTACTCGGCCTCCTATGGCTACACCTTC; CDR3: CASSYSASYGYTF
V: TRBV11-3; size: NA; J: TRBJ1-1; length: 16; D: TRBD1; DNA: TGTGCCAGCAGCCGAGGCAGGGGGCGAGGGTACACTGAAGCTTTCTTT; CDR3: CASSRGRGRGYTEAFF